This section outlines one TCR beta chain sequence together with its context. Its antigen remains unidentified. This may arise from a read error, as a much more abundant clone is one base away. Axillary draining lymph nodes of breast cancer patients supplied the node samples. CDR1 MNHEY and CDR2 SVGAGI come from the germline V gene. The length of the CDR3 is 12 residues. MiXCR, run by TCRdb on the multiplex PCR reads, gives a single entry per CDR3 protein. The sample holds 200,000 to 300,000 distinct CDR3 sequences, 30% seen once. These data belong to a study of breast tumors, draining lymph nodes, adjacent tissues. General study findings and limits: Tumor and nontumor repertoires were significantly more similar in luminal-like than in basal-like breast cancer. Data fit most tumor T cells coming from lymph node, expanding in tumor. Compared with lymph nodes, tumors were less diverse; compared with nontumor tissue, more. The lymph node origin of tumor T cells was framed as consistent with a hypothesis, not demonstrated.

Sample: axillary lymph node tissue. The source of this sequence is a female donor with breast cancer. Some clones in this sample may be carry-over from other donors' samples. The chain links TRBV6-5 to TRBJ2-1; 7 bases line up with TRBD2. In DNA, the CDR3 is TGTGCCAGCAGTCACTCTGGGGGAGGGCCGTTCTTC. Amino acid sequence: CASSHSGGGPFF.